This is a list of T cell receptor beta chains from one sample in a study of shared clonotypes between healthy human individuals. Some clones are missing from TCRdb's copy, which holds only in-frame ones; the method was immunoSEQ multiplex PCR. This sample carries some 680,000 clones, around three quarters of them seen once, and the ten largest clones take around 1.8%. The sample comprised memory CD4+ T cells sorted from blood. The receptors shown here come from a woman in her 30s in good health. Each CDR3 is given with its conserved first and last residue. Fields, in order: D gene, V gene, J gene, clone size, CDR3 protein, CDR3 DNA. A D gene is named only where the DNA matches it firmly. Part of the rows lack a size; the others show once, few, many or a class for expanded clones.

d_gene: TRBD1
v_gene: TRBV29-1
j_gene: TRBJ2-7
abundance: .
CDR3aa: CSARTGAEQYF
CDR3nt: TGCAGCGCTAGGACAGGGGCCGAGCAGTACTTC

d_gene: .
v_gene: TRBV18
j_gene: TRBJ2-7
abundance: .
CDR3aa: CASSPSPGAEQYF
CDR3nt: TGTGCCAGCTCACCATCTCCCGGGGCCGAGCAGTACTTC

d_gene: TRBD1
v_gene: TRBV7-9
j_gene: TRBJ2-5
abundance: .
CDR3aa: CASSGFKTGGETQYF
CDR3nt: TGTGCCAGCAGCGGATTTAAGACAGGGGGGGAGACCCAGTACTTC

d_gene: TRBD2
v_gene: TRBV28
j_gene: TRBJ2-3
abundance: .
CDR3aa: CARPWLAGLSQYF
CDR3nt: TGTGCCAGGCCCTGGCTAGCGGGTTTATCGCAGTATTTT

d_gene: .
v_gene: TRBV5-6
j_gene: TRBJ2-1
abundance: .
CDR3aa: CASSRRRGSSYNEQFF
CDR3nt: TGTGCCAGCAGCCGCCGAAGGGGCAGCTCCTACAATGAGCAGTTCTTC

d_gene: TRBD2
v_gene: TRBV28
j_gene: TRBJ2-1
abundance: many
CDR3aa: CASSFSWGGGTLNEQFF
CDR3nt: TGTGCCAGCAGTTTCTCCTGGGGCGGGGGTACCCTCAATGAGCAGTTCTTC

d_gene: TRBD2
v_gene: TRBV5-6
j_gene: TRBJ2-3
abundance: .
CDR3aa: CASSVGLAGDVDTQYF
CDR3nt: TGTGCCAGCAGCGTAGGACTAGCGGGAGATGTGGATACGCAGTATTTT

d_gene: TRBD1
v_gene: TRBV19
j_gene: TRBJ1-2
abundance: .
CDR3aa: CASKPGQGFYGYTF
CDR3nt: TGTGCCAGTAAGCCGGGACAGGGCTTTTATGGCTACACCTTC

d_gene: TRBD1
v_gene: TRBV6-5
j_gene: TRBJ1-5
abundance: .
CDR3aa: CASSQGGAGNQPQHF
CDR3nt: TGTGCCAGCAGTCAGGGGGGCGCAGGCAATCAGCCCCAGCATTTT

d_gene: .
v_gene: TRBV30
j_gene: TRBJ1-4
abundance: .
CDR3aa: CAWSVANINEKLFF
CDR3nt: TGTGCCTGGAGTGTAGCCAACATCAATGAAAAACTGTTTTTT

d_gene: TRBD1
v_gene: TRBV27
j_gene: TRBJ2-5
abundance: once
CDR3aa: CASSLAPGTGLRETQYF
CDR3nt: TGTGCCAGCAGTTTAGCCCCCGGGACAGGGTTAAGGGAGACCCAGTACTTC

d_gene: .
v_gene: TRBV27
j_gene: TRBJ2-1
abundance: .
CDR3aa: CASRNRQLVNNEQFF
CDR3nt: TGTGCCAGCAGAAACAGGCAGTTGGTGAACAATGAGCAGTTCTTC

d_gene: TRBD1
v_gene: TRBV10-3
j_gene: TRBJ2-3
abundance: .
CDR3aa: CAISRLRPGQITDTQYF
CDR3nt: TGTGCCATCAGTCGACTCCGCCCGGGACAGATCACAGATACGCAGTATTTT

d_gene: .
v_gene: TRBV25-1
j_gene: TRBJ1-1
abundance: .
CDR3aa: CASRGGNTEAFF
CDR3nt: TGTGCCAGCAGGGGGGGCAACACTGAAGCTTTCTTT

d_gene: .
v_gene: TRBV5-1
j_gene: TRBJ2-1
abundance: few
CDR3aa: CASSLGQSNNEQFF
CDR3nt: TGCGCCAGCAGCTTGGGACAGAGTAACAATGAGCAGTTCTTC

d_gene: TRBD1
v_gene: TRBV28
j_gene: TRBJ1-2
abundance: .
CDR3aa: CASSLEVWDRGRGYTF
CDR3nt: TGTGCCAGCAGTTTAGAAGTTTGGGACAGGGGGCGGGGCTACACCTTC

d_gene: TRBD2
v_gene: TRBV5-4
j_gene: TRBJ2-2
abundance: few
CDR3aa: CASSQGLAEVSGELFF
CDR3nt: TGTGCCAGCAGCCAGGGACTAGCGGAGGTTTCCGGGGAGCTGTTTTTT

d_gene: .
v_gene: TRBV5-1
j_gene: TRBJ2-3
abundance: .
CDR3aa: CASSLARGRGDTQYF
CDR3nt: TGCGCCAGCAGCTTGGCAAGGGGGCGGGGAGATACGCAGTATTTT

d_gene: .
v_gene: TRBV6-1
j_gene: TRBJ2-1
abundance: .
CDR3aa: CASSEVALAQFF
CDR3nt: TGTGCCAGCAGTGAAGTGGCCCTAGCGCAGTTCTTC

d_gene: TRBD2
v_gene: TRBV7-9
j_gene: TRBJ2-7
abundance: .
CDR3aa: CASSLGASGDYYEQYF
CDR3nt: TGTGCCAGCAGCTTAGGGGCCTCCGGGGACTACTACGAGCAGTACTTC

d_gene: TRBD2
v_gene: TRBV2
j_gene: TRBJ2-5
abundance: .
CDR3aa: CASKLAGETQYF
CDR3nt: TGTGCCAGCAAACTAGCGGGAGAGACCCAGTACTTC

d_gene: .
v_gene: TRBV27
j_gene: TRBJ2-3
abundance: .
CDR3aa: CASTREGDTQYF
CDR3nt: TGTGCCAGCACCCGCGAGGGAGATACGCAGTATTTT

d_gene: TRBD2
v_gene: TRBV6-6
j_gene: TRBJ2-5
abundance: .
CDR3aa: CASSTGTSGLQTQYF
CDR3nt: TGTGCCAGCAGCACAGGGACTAGCGGGCTTCAGACCCAGTACTTC

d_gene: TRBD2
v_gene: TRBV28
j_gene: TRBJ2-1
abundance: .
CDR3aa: CASGRLAGVYEQFF
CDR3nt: TGTGCCAGCGGTCGGCTAGCGGGAGTGTATGAGCAGTTCTTC

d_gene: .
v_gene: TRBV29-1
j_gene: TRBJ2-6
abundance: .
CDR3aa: CSVGWANVLTF
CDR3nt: TGCAGCGTTGGTTGGGCCAACGTCCTGACTTTC

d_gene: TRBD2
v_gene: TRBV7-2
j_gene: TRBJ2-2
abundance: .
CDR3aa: CASSYPGLAGTGELFF
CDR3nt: TGTGCCAGCAGCTACCCCGGACTAGCGGGAACCGGGGAGCTGTTTTTT

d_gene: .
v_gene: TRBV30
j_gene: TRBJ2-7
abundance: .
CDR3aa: CAWSLWDGYEQYF
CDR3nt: TGTGCCTGGAGTTTGTGGGACGGGTACGAGCAGTACTTC

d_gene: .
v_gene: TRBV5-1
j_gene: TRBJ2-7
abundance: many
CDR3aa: CASSLGVLAGPNEQYF
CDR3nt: TGCGCCAGCAGCTTGGGAGTTCTCGCAGGGCCCAACGAGCAGTACTTC

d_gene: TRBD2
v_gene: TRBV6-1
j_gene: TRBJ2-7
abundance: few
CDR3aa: CASSGLALAGSYEQYF
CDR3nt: TGTGCCAGCAGTGGACTAGCGCTTGCAGGCTCCTACGAGCAGTACTTC

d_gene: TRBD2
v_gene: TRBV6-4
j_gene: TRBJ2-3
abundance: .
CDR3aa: CASSAGLAGTDTQYF
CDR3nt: TGTGCCAGCAGCGCGGGACTAGCGGGAACAGATACGCAGTATTTT

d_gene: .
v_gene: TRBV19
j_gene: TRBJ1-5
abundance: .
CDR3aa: CASEPRGTGNQPQHF
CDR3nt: TGTGCCAGTGAGCCTCGGGGGACTGGCAATCAGCCCCAGCATTTT

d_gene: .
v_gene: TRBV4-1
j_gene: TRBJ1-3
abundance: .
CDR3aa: CASSQGLQGRASGNTIYF
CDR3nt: TGCGCCAGCAGCCAAGGACTGCAGGGACGGGCCTCTGGAAACACCATATATTTT

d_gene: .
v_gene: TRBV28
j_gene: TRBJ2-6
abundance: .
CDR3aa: CASTSAGTDSSGANVLTF
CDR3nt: TGTGCCAGCACCTCTGCCGGGACCGACTCCTCTGGGGCCAACGTCCTGACTTTC

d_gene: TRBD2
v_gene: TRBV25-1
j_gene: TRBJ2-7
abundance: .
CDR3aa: CASRSGTSGSPGYEQYF
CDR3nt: TGTGCCAGCAGATCCGGGACTAGCGGTTCTCCGGGATACGAGCAGTACTTC

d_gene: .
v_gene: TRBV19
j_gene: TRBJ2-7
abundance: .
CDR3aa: CASSLSGRYEQYF
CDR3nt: TGTGCCAGTAGTTTAAGTGGTCGATACGAGCAGTACTTC

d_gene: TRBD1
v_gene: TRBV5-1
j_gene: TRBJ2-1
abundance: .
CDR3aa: CASSTGTGSGEQFF
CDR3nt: TGCGCCAGCAGCACCGGGACAGGGAGCGGTGAGCAGTTCTTC

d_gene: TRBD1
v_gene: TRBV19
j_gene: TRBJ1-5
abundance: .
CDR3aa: CASSRQGISNQPQHF
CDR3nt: TGTGCCAGCAGTCGACAGGGGATTAGCAATCAGCCCCAGCATTTT

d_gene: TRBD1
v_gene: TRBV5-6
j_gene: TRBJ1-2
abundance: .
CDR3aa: CASSLVTGNYGYTF
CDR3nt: TGTGCCAGCAGCTTGGTGACAGGGAACTATGGCTACACCTTC

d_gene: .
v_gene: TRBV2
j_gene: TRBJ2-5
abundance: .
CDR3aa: CASMARPETQYF
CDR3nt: TGTGCCAGCATGGCTAGACCTGAGACCCAGTACTTC

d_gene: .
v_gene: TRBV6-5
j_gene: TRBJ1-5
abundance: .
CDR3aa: CASSYRGFNQPQHF
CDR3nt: TGTGCCAGCAGTTACAGGGGATTCAATCAGCCCCAGCATTTT

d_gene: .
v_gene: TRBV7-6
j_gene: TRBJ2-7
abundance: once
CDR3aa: CASSAHPLYEQYF
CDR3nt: TGTGCCAGCAGCGCCCACCCTCTCTACGAGCAGTACTTC

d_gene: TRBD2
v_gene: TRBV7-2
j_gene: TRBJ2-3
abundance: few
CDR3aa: CASSFNRGGSTDTQYF
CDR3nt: TGTGCCAGCAGCTTTAATCGGGGAGGGAGCACAGATACGCAGTATTTT

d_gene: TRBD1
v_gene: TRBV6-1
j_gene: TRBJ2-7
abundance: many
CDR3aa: CASSEIPGQGFEQYF
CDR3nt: TGTGCCAGCAGTGAAATTCCGGGACAGGGATTCGAGCAGTACTTC

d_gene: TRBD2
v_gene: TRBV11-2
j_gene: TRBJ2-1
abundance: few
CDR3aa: CASSLVAGLAWNEQFF
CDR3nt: TGTGCCAGCAGCTTAGTCGCGGGACTAGCCTGGAATGAGCAGTTCTTC

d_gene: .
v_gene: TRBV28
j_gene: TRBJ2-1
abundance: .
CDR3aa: CASSFMDSRRSGAHNEQFF
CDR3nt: TGTGCCAGCAGTTTCATGGATTCTCGGCGGTCGGGGGCCCACAATGAGCAGTTCTTC

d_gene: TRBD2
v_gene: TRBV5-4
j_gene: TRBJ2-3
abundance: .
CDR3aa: CASSSQRDTDTQYF
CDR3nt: TGTGCCAGCAGCTCCCAGCGGGACACAGATACGCAGTATTTT

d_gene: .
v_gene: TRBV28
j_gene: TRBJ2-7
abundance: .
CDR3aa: CASSSPSASSYEQYF
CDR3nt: TGTGCCAGCAGTTCCCCCAGCGCCAGTTCCTACGAGCAGTACTTC

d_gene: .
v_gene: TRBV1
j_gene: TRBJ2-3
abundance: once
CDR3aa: CTSSLEREGPREETDTQYF
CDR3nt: TGCACCAGCAGCCTGGAGCGGGAGGGCCCTCGGGAGGAAACAGATACGCAGTATTTT

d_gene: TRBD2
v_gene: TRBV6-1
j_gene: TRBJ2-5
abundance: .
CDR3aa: CASSDSGRPDISQYF
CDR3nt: TGTGCCAGCAGTGATAGCGGGAGGCCCGATATTTCCCAGTACTTC

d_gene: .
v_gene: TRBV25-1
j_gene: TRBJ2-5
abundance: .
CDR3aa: CASTDPRETQYF
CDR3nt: TGTGCCAGCACTGATCCTAGGGAGACCCAGTACTTC

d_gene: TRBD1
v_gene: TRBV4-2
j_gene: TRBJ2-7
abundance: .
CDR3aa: CASSQDRGLSYEQYF
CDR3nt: TGTGCCAGCAGCCAGGACAGGGGACTCTCCTACGAGCAGTACTTC